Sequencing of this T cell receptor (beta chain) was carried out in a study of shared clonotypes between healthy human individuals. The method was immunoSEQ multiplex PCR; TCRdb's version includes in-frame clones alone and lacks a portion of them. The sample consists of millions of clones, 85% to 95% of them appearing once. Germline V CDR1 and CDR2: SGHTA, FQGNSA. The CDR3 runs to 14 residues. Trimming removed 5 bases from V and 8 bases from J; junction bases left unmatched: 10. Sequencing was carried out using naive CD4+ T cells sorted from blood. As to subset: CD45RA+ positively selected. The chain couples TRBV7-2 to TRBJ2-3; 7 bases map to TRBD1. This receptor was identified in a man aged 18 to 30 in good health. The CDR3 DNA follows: TGTGCCAGCAGCGAGAAAACAGGGGCCCCTACGCAGTATTTT. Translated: CASSEKTGAPTQYF.